Below, one T cell receptor beta chain is given with its context. No antigen is known for it. No much larger clone is present one base from it, and per-base qualities are unavailable. The immunoSEQ Assay, a bias-controlled multiplex PCR, was used to amplify TCRbeta CDR3 regions from genomic DNA. The authors' analysis ran thus. Nucleated cell counts per sample were estimated from amplification of reference gene primers within the assay. Sequence reads were collapsed and filtered to measure the absolute abundance of every unique TCRbeta CDR3 rearrangement. For each sample, productive Simpson clonality was calculated by taking the square root of Simpson's diversity index across productive rearrangements. The immuneACCESS repertoire file appears here via TCRdb, limited to in-frame rearrangements. These files lack a portion of the clones; in checked studies, under half of the deficit traces to unresolved V genes, and the cause of the others is not known. V and J calls and clone size follow that table, whereas D and trimming were derived from the DNA. For this sample the table gives 150,000 to 200,000 clones, of which approximately 83% were detected only once. The top ten hold 7% to 10% of the sample.

The collaborating institutions used their own protocols to collect whole blood in K2EDTA tubes. For TCRbeta analysis, collaborators shipped samples in one of three forms: frozen whole blood, isolated PBMCs, or DNA extracted from either of those sample types. For CDR1 and CDR2, the germline V gene lists MGHDK and SYGVNS. The CDR3, cysteine through phenylalanine, is 15 amino acids long. Just CDR3 DNA is preserved here, 45 bases in frame from base 1. V gives up 2 bases and J gives up 3 bases, and the segment between their germline ends measures 11 bases. The data derive from a study of blood T cell repertoires in COVID-19 (dated by TCRdb to the early 2020s). In terms of the full investigation: The collaborator samples originated in the United States, Italy and Spain and spanned the acute and convalescent phases of COVID-19. The samples were drawn from the first 160 participants of the ongoing ImmuneRACE study and from about 1,200 subjects provided by 6 global collaborators. Where available, HLA class I and class II types were obtained from metadata supplied by the sample provider rather than from assay-based typing. The material from the prospective study consisted of cDNA or gDNA derived from T cells, B-cell-depleted T cells, or PBMCs. The dataset comprised deeply sampled blood TCRbeta repertoires from subjects exposed to, actively infected with, or recovered from COVID-19. A freely available public database, intended as a resource for researchers studying the immune response to SARS-CoV-2, is where the repertoires were released. A de-identified subject ID, COVID-19 status, age in years and sex were almost always included in the sample metadata. Summary of the overall study and its limitations: How much clinical and demographic metadata was included differed by source and by participant, and the metadata was provided uncurated.

The chain links TRBV25-1 with TRBJ1-3, and perhaps TRBD1 as D gene, on 5 matching bases. Material for sequencing was peripheral blood. The TCR sequence derives from a man aged 50 to 59 with active or convalescent COVID-19. The CDR3 in this case is CASSEAGLVGNTIYF. The DNA reads TGTGCCAGCAGTGAAGCAGGGCTGGTTGGAAACACCATATATTTT.